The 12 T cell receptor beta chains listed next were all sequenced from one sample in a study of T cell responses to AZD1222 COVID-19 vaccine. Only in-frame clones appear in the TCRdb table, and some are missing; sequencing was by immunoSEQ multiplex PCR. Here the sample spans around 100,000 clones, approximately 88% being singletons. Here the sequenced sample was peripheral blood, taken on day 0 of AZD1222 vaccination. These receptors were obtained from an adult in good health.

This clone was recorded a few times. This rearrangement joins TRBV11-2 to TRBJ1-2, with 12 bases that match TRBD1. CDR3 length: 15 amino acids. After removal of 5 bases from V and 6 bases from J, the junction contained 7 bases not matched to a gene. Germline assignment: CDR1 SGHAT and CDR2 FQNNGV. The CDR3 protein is CASSPGTGGMDGYTF. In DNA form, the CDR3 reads TGTGCCAGCAGCCCCGGGACAGGGGGCATGGATGGCTACACCTTC.

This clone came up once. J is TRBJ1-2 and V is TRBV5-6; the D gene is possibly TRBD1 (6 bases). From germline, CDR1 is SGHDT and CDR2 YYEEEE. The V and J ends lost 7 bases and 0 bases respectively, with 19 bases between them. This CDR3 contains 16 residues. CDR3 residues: CASWAGGGPPNYGYTF. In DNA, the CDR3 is TGTGCCAGCTGGGCGGGGGGCGGTCCGCCTAACTATGGCTACACCTTC.

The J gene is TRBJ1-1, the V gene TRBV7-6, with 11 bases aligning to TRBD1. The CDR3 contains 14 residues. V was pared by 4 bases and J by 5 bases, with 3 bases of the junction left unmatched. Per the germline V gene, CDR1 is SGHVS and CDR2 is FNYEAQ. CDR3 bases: TGTGCCAGCAGCTCCGGACAGGGGGCAACTGAAGCTTTCTTT. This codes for CASSSGQGATEAFF.

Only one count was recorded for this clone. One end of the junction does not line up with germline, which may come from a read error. CDR3 nucleotides: TGTGCCAGCACCCAATCCCCCGGGTTGGGGGCAGATACGCAGTATTTT. It specifies CASTQSPGLGADTQYF. This sequence joins TRBV3-1 (or the pseudogene TRBV3-2) and TRBJ2-3; D could derive from TRBD1 or TRBD2 (5 bases each). This CDR3 has 16 amino acids. CDR1 LGHDT and CDR2 YNNKEL come from the germline V gene (reference sequence).

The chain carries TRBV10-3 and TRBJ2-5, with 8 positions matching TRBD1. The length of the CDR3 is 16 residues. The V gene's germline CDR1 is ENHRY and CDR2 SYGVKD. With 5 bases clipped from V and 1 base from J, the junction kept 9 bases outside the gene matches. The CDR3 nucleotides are TGTGCCATCAGTCTTACCCCCCAGGGGGCCCAAGAGACCCAGTACTTC. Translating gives CAISLTPQGAQETQYF.

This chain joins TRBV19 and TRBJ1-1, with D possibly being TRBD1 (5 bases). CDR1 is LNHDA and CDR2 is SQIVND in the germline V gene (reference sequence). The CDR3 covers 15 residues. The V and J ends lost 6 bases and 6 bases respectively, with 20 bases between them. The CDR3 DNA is TGTGCCAGTAGCCTGTGGCCAGGGTTGAAACCTGAAGCTTTCTTT. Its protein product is CASSLWPGLKPEAFF.

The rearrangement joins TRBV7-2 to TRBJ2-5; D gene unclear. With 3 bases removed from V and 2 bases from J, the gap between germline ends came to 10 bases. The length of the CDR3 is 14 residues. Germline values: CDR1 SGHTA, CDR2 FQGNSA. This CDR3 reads CASSFSLPQETQYF. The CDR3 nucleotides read TGTGCCAGCAGCTTTTCTCTACCGCAAGAGACCCAGTACTTC.

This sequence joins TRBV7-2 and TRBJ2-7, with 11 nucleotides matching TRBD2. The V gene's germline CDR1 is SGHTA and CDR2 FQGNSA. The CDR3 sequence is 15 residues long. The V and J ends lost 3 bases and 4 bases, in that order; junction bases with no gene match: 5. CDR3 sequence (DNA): TGTGCCAGCAGCTTTCTGGCTAGCGGGAGGTACGAGCAGTACTTC. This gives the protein CASSFLASGRYEQYF.

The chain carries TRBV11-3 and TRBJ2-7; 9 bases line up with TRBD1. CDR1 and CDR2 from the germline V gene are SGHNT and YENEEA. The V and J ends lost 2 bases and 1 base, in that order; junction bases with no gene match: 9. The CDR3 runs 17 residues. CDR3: CASSLRRQTGGSYEQYF. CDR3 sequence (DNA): TGTGCCAGCAGCTTACGAAGACAGACAGGGGGTTCCTACGAGCAGTACTTC.

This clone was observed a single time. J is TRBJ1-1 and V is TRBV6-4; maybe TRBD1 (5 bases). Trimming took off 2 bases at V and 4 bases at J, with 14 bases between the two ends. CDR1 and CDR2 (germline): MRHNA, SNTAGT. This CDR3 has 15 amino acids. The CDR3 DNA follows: TGTGCCAGCAGTGACACCGGCCGGGGGGGCACTGAAGCTTTCTTT. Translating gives CASSDTGRGGTEAFF.

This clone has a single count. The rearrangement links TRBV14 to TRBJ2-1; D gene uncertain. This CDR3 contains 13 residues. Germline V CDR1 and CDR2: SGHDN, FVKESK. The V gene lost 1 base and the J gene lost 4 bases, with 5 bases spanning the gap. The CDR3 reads CASSQVVYNEQFF. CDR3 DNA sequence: TGTGCCAGCAGCCAAGTTGTGTACAATGAGCAGTTCTTC.

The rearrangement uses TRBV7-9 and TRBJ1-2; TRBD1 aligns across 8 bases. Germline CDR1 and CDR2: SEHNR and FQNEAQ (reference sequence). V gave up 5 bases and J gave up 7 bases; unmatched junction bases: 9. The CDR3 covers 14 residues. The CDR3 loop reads CASSPLTGVVGYTF. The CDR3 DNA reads TGTGCCAGCAGCCCGCTGACAGGGGTGGTTGGCTACACCTTC.